This TCR beta chain appears in the sequencing data of a study of shared T cell receptors in the human thymus (dated by TCRdb to about 2021). Concerning the study at large: The study examined how the human thymus generates shared, self-reactive T-cell receptor alpha chains.

The library was generated by the immunoSEQ multiplex PCR assay. TCRdb's version of the immuneACCESS table is confined to in-frame rearrangements and falls short of the full clone set. An unresolved V gene accounts for under half of the shortfall where checked; the remainder is of unknown origin. For this sample the table gives hundreds of thousands of clones, of which approximately 80% were detected only once. The ten largest clonotypes hold roughly 0.013% of the sample. Via the germline V gene, CDR1 is LGHNA and CDR2 YNFKEQ. After removal of 1 base from V and 5 bases from J, the junction retains 8 bases not matched to a gene. The CDR3 contains 16 residues, cysteine and phenylalanine counted. Only the CDR3 portion is preserved as DNA: 48 bases, with reading frame beginning at the first base. As for this clone: What this receptor recognizes is not known. There are no base qualities to consult, and no much larger clone falls within one base.

These same data were also listed under a study on human thymus T cells. As the second paper documents: In Finland, the donors were immunologically healthy infants who were having open corrective cardiac surgery for congenital heart defects. Thymus tissue was obtained as surgical resects removed during corrective cardiac surgery. Usage of V and J gene segments appeared to be biased in both the thymic and the peripheral blood repertoires. The related research found that thymic TCR repertoires overlapped highly between unrelated individuals. The study characterized TCR alpha and beta repertoires from fewer than 10 infant thymus samples and a few related peripheral blood samples. Donor ages ranging from about 6 to 250 days were recorded, and several male and a couple of female infants were included in the cohort. Thymocytes were mechanically released from the tissue and were stored as pellets of roughly 9.5-34 million cells at -70 degrees C. A QIAsymphony instrument was used to extract genomic DNA from the frozen cell pellets. The immunoSEQ multiplex PCR assay was used to amplify the TCRB and TCRAD loci from a standardized quantity of quality-controlled genomic DNA. Amplicons spanned the V(D)J region at a length sufficient to cover the CDR3 and identify V and J genes. The commercial immunoSEQ service was used to sequence amplicons on an Illumina platform. Corrections for primer bias and sequencing errors followed previously described methods, while TCRAD and TCRB definitions were based on the IMGT database. The repertoires were analysed using immunoSEQ Analyzer 3.0 and VDJTools for basic statistics, V/J segment usage, diversity estimates, rarefaction and pairwise overlap. Diversity was estimated using the Chao1, ChaoE, Efron-Thisted, Shannon and inverse Simpson indices, and was also estimated on datasets down-sampled to the size of the smallest sample. For repertoire overlap, CDR3 nucleotide sequence, V gene and J gene had to match strictly, and clustering was done by Jaccard-based multidimensional scaling. On average, approximately 790,000 unique TCRB clonotypes were obtained from thymus samples, compared with 80,000 to 85,000 from blood samples.

Specimen: thymocytes. This TCR came from a boy in the first two years of life with a congenital heart defect. Donor details come from another sample of the same person, matched by shared clones. The chain links TRBV4-2 with TRBJ2-1; 7 bases in between match TRBD1. In nucleotides, the sequence is TGTGCCAGCAGCCAAGGGACAGGAGCGAGTAACAATGAGCAGTTCTTC. This is translated as CASSQGTGASNNEQFF.